This TCR beta chain emerged from a study of shared clonotypes between healthy human individuals. Regarding the study as a whole: Estimated richness was generally greater in naive than memory subsets. Despite large depth, rarefaction showed incomplete sorted-subset sequencing. Naive CD4 clonotypes overlapped across a handful of donors at around 4.7%.

Sequencing used immunoSEQ multiplex PCR; TCRdb keeps in-frame clones, though not all of them. The table has 550,000 to 750,000 clones, around 95% seen once; the top ten hold roughly 0.1%. Naive CD8 isolation took CD45RO-negative cells positively selected for CCR7 and excluded terminally differentiated effector memory CD45RA+ cells. For this clone: What it recognizes is unknown.

The V gene lost 4 bases and the J gene lost 3 bases, with 13 bases spanning the gap. Germline CDR1 and CDR2: SGHKS and YYEKEE (reference sequence). This CDR3 comprises 15 residues. Source material: naive CD8+ T cells sorted from blood. This chain joins TRBV5-5 and TRBJ1-4; D remains unclear. The source of this sequence is a woman under 40 in good health. The CDR3 spells CASSEERGANEKLFF. In DNA, the CDR3 is TGTGCCAGCAGCGAAGAACGAGGAGCTAATGAAAAACTGTTTTTT.